The rows below give T cell receptor beta chains drawn from one sample of a study of blood T cell repertoires in COVID-19. Data came from immunoSEQ multiplex PCR; TCRdb stores just in-frame clones and leaves some out. The sample consists of 200,000 to 250,000 clones, about 83% of them appearing once. The material sequenced was peripheral blood. The source of these receptors is a human donor in a cohort sampled during active COVID-19. CDR3s include the opening cysteine and the closing phenylalanine or tryptophan. Each record gives: V gene, D gene, clone size, J gene, CDR3 DNA, CDR3 protein. The D gene is left open where the match is weak. The size field is filled for only some rows; it gives once, few, many or a size class.

V: TRBV13; D: .; size: .; J: TRBJ2-1; DNA: TGTGCCAGCAGCGCTCGGGGTTTCCGGGATGAGCAGTTCTTC; CDR3: CASSARGFRDEQFF
V: TRBV19; D: TRBD2; size: few; J: TRBJ2-1; DNA: TGTGCCAGTAGCGGACTAGCCGACTACAATGAGCAGTTCTTC; CDR3: CASSGLADYNEQFF
V: TRBV6-6; D: .; size: .; J: TRBJ1-1; DNA: TGTGCCAGCAGTTACCGACAGGTGAACACTGAAGCTTTCTTT; CDR3: CASSYRQVNTEAFF
V: TRBV3-1/TRBV3-2; D: TRBD2; size: once; J: TRBJ2-3; DNA: TGTGCCAGCAGCCAAGATCCCAGCGGGGGGGCAGGTACGCAGTATTTT; CDR3: CASSQDPSGGAGTQYF
V: TRBV5-4; D: TRBD2; size: .; J: TRBJ2-1; DNA: TGTGCCAGCAGCTTGAATAGCGGGAGTTACAATGAGCAGTTCTTC; CDR3: CASSLNSGSYNEQFF
V: TRBV7-9; D: .; size: .; J: TRBJ1-6; DNA: TGTGCCAGCAGCTCTAATAATTCACCCCTCCACTTT; CDR3: CASSSNNSPLHF
V: TRBV6-4; D: .; size: .; J: TRBJ2-3; DNA: TGTGCCAGCAGTGACTACGGGTGGGCAGATACGCAGTATTTT; CDR3: CASSDYGWADTQYF
V: TRBV3-1/TRBV3-2; D: TRBD2; size: .; J: TRBJ2-2; DNA: TGTGCCAGCAGCCAAGAGTCCGGCGGGGGGGCGTTTCGTACCGGGGAGCTGTTTTTT; CDR3: CASSQESGGGAFRTGELFF
V: TRBV12-3/TRBV12-4; D: .; size: .; J: TRBJ2-1; DNA: TGTGCCAGCAGTTTTGAGGCCTACAATGAGCAGTTCTTC; CDR3: CASSFEAYNEQFF
V: TRBV5-6; D: .; size: .; J: TRBJ2-5; DNA: TGTGCCAGCAGCTTGACAGTTATAAAAGAGACCCAGTACTTC; CDR3: CASSLTVIKETQYF
V: TRBV7-3; D: TRBD1; size: .; J: TRBJ1-5; DNA: TGTGCCAGCAGCCTCAGGACAGGGAGAAGCAATCAGCCCCAGCATTTT; CDR3: CASSLRTGRSNQPQHF
V: TRBV5-6; D: TRBD1; size: .; J: TRBJ2-2; DNA: TGTGCCAGCAGCCAGACAGGGGGCAGGGAGCTGTTTTTT; CDR3: CASSQTGGRELFF
V: TRBV18; D: .; size: once; J: TRBJ1-6; DNA: TGTGCCAGCTCTACGGAGGCAAATTCACCCCTCCACTTT; CDR3: CASSTEANSPLHF
V: TRBV29-1; D: .; size: .; J: TRBJ2-7; DNA: TGCAGCGCCACGACAGTCTCCTACGAGCAGTACTTC; CDR3: CSATTVSYEQYF
V: TRBV30; D: .; size: .; J: TRBJ1-1; DNA: TGTGCCTGGAATCCCCGGGGGAACACTGAAGCTTTCTTT; CDR3: CAWNPRGNTEAFF